This T cell receptor (beta chain) was sequenced in a study of shared clonotypes between healthy human individuals. With 5 bases removed from V and 3 bases from J, the gap between germline ends came to 17 bases. CDR3 length: 15 amino acids. CDR1 LNHDA and CDR2 SQIVND come from the germline V gene (reference sequence). The repertoire was sequenced with immunoSEQ multiplex PCR; TCRdb's copy has only in-frame clones and lacks some. In the table there are about 800,000 clones, around 96% of which are singletons. Findings and limits, study-wide: The study found roughly 5.3% of naive CD4 clonotypes shared across a few donors. Non-shared clonotypes had lower generation probabilities than clonotypes shared by all four sorted-subset donors. Even with large depth, rarefaction showed that sorted-subset sequencing was incomplete.

Comment on this clone: Antigen specificity is unknown.

The naive CD8 subset, CD45RO-negative cells positively selected for CCR7, excluded terminally differentiated effector memory CD45RA+ cells. This chain joins TRBV19 and TRBJ2-7; possible D gene TRBD2, 6 bases. Sequences were obtained from naive CD8+ T cells sorted from blood. This receptor was identified in a man younger than 40 in good health. The CDR3 DNA sequence: TGTGCCAGTAGTTCCCTGGAGGGAGTAAACTACGAGCAGTACTTC. Translation gives CASSSLEGVNYEQYF.